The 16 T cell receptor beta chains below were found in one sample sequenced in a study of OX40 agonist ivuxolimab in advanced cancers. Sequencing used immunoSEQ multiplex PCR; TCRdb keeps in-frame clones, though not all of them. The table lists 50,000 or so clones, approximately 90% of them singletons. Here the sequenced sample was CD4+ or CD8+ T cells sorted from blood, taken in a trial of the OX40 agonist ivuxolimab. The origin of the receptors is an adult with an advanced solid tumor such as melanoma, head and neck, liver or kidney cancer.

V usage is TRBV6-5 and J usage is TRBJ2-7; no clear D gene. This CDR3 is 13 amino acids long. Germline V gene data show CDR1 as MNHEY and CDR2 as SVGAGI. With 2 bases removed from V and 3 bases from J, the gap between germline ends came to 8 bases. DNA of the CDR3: TGTGCCAGCAGTTACGGTGGCCACTACGAGCAGTACTTC. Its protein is CASSYGGHYEQYF.

CDR3 region: CASRAGTGGWLDGYTF. CDR3 nucleotide sequence: TGTGCCAGCAGGGCCGGGACAGGGGGCTGGTTAGATGGCTACACCTTC. The rearrangement uses TRBV5-8 and TRBJ1-2; 12 positions match TRBD1. Germline CDR1 SGHTS, CDR2 YDEGEE. The CDR3 has 16 amino acids. The junction had 11 bases not matched to a gene; V was cut back by 5 bases and J by 6 bases.

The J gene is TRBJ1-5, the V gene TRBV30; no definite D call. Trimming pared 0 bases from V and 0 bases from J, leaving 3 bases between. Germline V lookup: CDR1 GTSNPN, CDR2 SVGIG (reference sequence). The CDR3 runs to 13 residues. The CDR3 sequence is CAWSVLSNQPQHF. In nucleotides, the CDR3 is TGTGCCTGGAGTGTCCTTAGCAATCAGCCCCAGCATTTT.

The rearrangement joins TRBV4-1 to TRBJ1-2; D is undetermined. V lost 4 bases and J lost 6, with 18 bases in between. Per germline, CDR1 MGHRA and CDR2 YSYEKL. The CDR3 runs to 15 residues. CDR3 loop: CASSRSAGGGDGYTF. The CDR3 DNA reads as TGCGCCAGCAGCCGATCCGCAGGTGGCGGTGATGGCTACACCTTC.

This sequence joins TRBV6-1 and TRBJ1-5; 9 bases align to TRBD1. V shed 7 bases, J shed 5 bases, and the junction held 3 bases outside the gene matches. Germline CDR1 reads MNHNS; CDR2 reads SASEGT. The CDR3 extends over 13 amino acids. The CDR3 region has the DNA TGTGCCAGCACTACAGGGGGCTATCAGCCCCAGCATTTT. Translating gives CASTTGGYQPQHF.

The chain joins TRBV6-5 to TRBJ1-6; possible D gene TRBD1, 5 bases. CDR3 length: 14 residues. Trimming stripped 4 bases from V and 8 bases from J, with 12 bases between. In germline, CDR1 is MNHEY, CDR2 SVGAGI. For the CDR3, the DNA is TGTGCCAGCAGTTCCGGGGCAGACCATTCACCCCTCCACTTT. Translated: CASSSGADHSPLHF.

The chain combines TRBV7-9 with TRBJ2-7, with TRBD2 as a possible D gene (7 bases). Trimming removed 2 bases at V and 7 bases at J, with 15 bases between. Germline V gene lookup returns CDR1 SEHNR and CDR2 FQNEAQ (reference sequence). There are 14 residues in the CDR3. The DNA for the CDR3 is TGTGCCAGCAGCTTAAGGGGGGGCACCGAAGAGCAGTACTTC. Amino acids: CASSLRGGTEEQYF. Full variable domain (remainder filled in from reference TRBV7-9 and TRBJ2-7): DTGVSQNPRHKITKRGQNVTFRCDPISEHNRLYWYRQTLGQGPEFLTYFQNEAQLEKSRLLSDRFSAERPKGSFSTLEIQRTEQGDSAMYLCASSLRGGTEEQYFGPGTRLTVT.

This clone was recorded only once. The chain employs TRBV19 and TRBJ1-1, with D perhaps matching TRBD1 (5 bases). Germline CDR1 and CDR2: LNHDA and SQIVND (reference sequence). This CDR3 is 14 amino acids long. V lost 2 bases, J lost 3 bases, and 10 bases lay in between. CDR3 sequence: CASSIFGGDTEAFF. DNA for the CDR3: TGTGCCAGTAGTATATTCGGGGGGGACACTGAAGCTTTCTTT. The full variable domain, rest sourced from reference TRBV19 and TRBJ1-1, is DGGITQSPKYLFRKEGQNVTLSCEQNLNHDAMYWYRQDPGQGLRLIYYSQIVNDFQKGDIAEGYSVSREKKESFPLTVTSAQKNPTAFYLCASSIFGGDTEAFFGQGTRLTVV.

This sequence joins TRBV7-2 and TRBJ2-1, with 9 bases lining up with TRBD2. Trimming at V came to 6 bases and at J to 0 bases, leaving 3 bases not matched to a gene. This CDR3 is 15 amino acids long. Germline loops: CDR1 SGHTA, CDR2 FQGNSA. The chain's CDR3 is CASRSSGDSYNEQFF. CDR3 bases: TGTGCCAGCAGATCTAGCGGGGACTCCTACAATGAGCAGTTCTTC.

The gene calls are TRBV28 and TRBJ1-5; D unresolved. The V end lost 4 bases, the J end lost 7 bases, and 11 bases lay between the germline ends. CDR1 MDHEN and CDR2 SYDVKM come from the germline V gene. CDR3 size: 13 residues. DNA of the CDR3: TGTGCCAGCAGTTATGTAATTGGACAGCCCCAGCATTTT. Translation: CASSYVIGQPQHF.

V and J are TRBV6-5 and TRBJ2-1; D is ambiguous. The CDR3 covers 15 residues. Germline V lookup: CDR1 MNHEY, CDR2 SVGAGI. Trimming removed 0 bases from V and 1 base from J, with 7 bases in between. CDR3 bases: TGTGCCAGCAGTTACTCGCAGCTTTCCTACAATGAGCAGTTCTTC. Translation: CASSYSQLSYNEQFF.

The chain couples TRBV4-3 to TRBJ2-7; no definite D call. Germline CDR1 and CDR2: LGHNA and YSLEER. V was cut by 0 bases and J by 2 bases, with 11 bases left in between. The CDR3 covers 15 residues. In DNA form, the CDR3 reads TGCGCCAGCAGCCAAGATCTTGGGTCAGCCTACGAGCAGTACTTC. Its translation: CASSQDLGSAYEQYF.

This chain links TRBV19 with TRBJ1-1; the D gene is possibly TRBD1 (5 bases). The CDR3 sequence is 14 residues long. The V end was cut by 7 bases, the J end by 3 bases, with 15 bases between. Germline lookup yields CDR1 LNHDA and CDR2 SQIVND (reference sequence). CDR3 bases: TGTGCCAGTACCCGCGGGGGGGGAGACACTGAAGCTTTCTTT. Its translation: CASTRGGGDTEAFF. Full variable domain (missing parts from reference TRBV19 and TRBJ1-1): DGGITQSPKYLFRKEGQNVTLSCEQNLNHDAMYWYRQDPGQGLRLIYYSQIVNDFQKGDIAEGYSVSREKKESFPLTVTSAQKNPTAFYLCASTRGGGDTEAFFGQGTRLTVV.

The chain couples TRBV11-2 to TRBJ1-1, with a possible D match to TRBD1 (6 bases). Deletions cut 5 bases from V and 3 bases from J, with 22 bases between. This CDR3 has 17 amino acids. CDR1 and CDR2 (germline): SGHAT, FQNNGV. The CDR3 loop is CASSLSVSGTTDTEAFF. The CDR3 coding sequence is TGTGCCAGCAGCCTGTCTGTATCCGGGACAACGGACACTGAAGCTTTCTTT. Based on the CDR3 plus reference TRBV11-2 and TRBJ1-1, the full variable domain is EAGVAQSPRYKIIEKRQSVAFWCNPISGHATLYWYQQILGQGPKLLIQFQNNGVVDDSQLPKDRFSAERLKGVDSTLKIQPAKLEDSAVYLCASSLSVSGTTDTEAFFGQGTRLTVV.

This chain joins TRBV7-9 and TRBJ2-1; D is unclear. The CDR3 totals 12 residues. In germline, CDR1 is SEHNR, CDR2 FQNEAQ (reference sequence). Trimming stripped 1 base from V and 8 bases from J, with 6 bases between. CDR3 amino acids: CASSLVIDEQFF. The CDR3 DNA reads TGTGCCAGCAGCTTAGTTATCGATGAGCAGTTCTTC. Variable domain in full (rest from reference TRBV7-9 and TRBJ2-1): DTGVSQNPRHKITKRGQNVTFRCDPISEHNRLYWYRQTLGQGPEFLTYFQNEAQLEKSRLLSDRFSAERPKGSFSTLEIQRTEQGDSAMYLCASSLVIDEQFFGPGTRLTVL.

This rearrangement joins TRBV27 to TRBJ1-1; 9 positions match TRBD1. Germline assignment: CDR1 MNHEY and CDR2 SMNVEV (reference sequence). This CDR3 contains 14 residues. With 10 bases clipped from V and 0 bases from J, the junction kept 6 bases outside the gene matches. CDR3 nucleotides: TGTGCCATCCGACAGGGGGGGATGAACACTGAAGCTTTCTTT. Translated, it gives CAIRQGGMNTEAFF.